The 16 T cell receptor beta chains below all came from one sample that was sequenced in a study of T-cell memory formation after mild COVID-19. TCRdb called the 5' RACE reads again in MiXCR, with one record for every CDR3 protein. The data hold over 350,000 distinct CDR3 sequences, with 16% observed a single time. Material for sequencing was PBMCs or a T cell subset sorted from them (not recorded which). Every receptor here comes from a man aged 18 to 30 who had mild COVID-19 (a few samples of this study predate the infection). Cell type and time point are not known.

This chain joins TRBV5-8 and TRBJ2-7; D may match TRBD1 or TRBD2 (6 bases each). The germline CDR1 and CDR2 sequences are SGHTS and YDEGEE. V lost 4 bases, J lost 5 bases, and 28 bases lay in between. The CDR3 is made up of 18 amino acids. In DNA, the CDR3 is TGTGCCAGCAGCACTGGGGGGTCGGGTTCAGGGGCCCACAACGAGCAGTACTTC. Translated, it gives CASSTGGSGSGAHNEQYF.

The chain joins TRBV14 to TRBJ2-2, with a weak D call TRBD1 (5 bases). Germline CDR1 SGHDN, CDR2 FVKESK. The CDR3 spans 19 residues. Trimming took off 0 bases at V and 4 bases at J, with 21 bases between the two ends. This chain's CDR3 is CASSQDRSDWGAVTGELFF. Written as DNA, the CDR3 is TGTGCCAGCAGCCAAGATCGAAGTGACTGGGGCGCGGTCACCGGGGAGCTGTTTTTT.

In its sample, this clonotype was seen many times. V and J are TRBV3-1 and TRBJ2-3, with unresolved D. CDR1 and CDR2 from the germline V gene are LGHDT and YNNKEL (reference sequence). This CDR3 is built from 13 residues. Deletions cut 2 bases from V and 4 bases from J, with 7 bases between. This CDR3 reads CASSQLEADTQYF. CDR3 bases: TGTGCCAGCAGCCAATTGGAAGCAGATACGCAGTATTTT.

The table lists this clonotype with a few counts. DNA for the CDR3: TGTGCCAGCGCCCCTATGATTGGGGGGTACCAAGAGACCCAGTACTTC. Protein product: CASAPMIGGYQETQYF. The rearrangement uses TRBV9 and TRBJ2-5; TRBD2 might be the D (6 bases). CDR1 SGDLS and CDR2 YYNGEE come from the germline V gene. Trimming took 7 bases from V and 0 from J, leaving 19 bases between them. This CDR3 comprises 16 residues.

This clonotype was picked up many times. The rearrangement joins TRBV5-6 to TRBJ1-5, with D perhaps TRBD1 (6 bases). V was clipped by 6 bases and J by 3 bases, with 16 bases between them. Germline lookup yields CDR1 SGHDT and CDR2 YYEEEE. The CDR3 is 15 residues long. The CDR3 DNA follows: TGTGCCAGCACCCTCAGGGGACAAACCAATCAGCCCCAGCATTTT. The encoded protein is CASTLRGQTNQPQHF.

The CDR3 region has the DNA TGTGCCACCAGTGACCCGACAGGGGGTCACCCAGATACGCAGTATTTT. Protein product: CATSDPTGGHPDTQYF. V is TRBV24-1 and J is TRBJ2-3, with TRBD1 identical over 9 bases. The CDR3 contains 16 residues. Looked up from germline, CDR1 is KGHDR and CDR2 is SFDVKD. The V and J ends lost 4 bases and 4 bases, in that order; junction bases with no gene match: 8.

This chain joins TRBV18 and TRBJ1-2; 7 bases fit TRBD1. The V segment lost 3 bases and the J segment 6 bases; nucleotides outside the gene matches: 4. The CDR3 extends over 13 amino acids. Germline V gene data show CDR1 as KGHSH and CDR2 as LQKENI. The CDR3 here is CASSPRGQDGYTF. DNA for the CDR3: TGTGCCAGCTCACCTCGCGGACAGGATGGCTACACCTTC.

The rearrangement joins TRBV7-9 to TRBJ2-2, with unresolved D. CDR3 size: 12 residues. Between the trimmed V and J ends, which lost 5 bases and 9 bases, there was a span of 10 bases. The germline CDR1 and CDR2 sequences are SEHNR and FQNEAQ (reference sequence). The CDR3 loop reads CASSAFVWELFF. The CDR3 DNA sequence: TGTGCCAGCAGCGCCTTTGTCTGGGAGCTGTTTTTT.

This clonotype was counted only a few times. This sequence joins TRBV6-5 and TRBJ1-2; a weak D match, TRBD1 (5 bases). Trimming shortened V by 4 bases and J by 4 bases, and 16 bases separated the two germline ends. The CDR3 is made up of 15 amino acids. Germline lookup yields CDR1 MNHEY and CDR2 SVGAGI. This CDR3 reads CASSSGGVGSYGYTF. CDR3 nucleotides: TGTGCCAGCAGTTCGGGGGGGGTTGGTTCCTATGGCTACACCTTC.

This chain uses TRBV6-2 or TRBV6-3 with TRBJ1-2, with D possibly being TRBD1 (6 bases). The CDR3 has 15 residues. Deletions cut 1 base from V and 0 bases from J, with 9 bases between. Germline V lookup: CDR1 MNHEY, CDR2 SVGEGT. CDR3 bases: TGTGCCAGCAGTTACTTTGGGACAACTAACTATGGCTACACCTTC. As protein: CASSYFGTTNYGYTF.

This clonotype was seen a few times. The chain is built from TRBV6-2 or TRBV6-3 and TRBJ2-7, with a weak D call TRBD1 (6 bases). This CDR3 is 14 amino acids long. Germline CDR1 reads MNHEY; CDR2 reads SVGEGT. Trimming shortened V by 2 bases and J by 2 bases, and 10 bases separated the two germline ends. CDR3 residues: CASSYGTTTYEQYF. The CDR3 DNA sequence: TGTGCCAGCAGTTACGGGACAACAACCTACGAGCAGTACTTC.

The gene calls are TRBV3-1 and TRBJ2-1; 9 bases map to TRBD1. This CDR3 has 17 residues. Germline V gives CDR1 LGHDT, CDR2 YNNKEL (reference sequence). The V gene end was trimmed by 2 bases and the J gene end by 4 bases; junction bases not matched to a gene: 9. CDR3 region: CASSQRTGAIIYNEQFF. CDR3 in DNA: TGTGCCAGCAGCCAACGGACAGGGGCCATTATTTACAATGAGCAGTTCTTC.

The chain employs TRBV20-1 and TRBJ1-5; no definite D call. There are 13 residues in the CDR3. V was trimmed by 4 bases and J by 6 bases, leaving 13 bases between them. Per germline, CDR1 DFQATT and CDR2 SNEGSKA (reference sequence). This CDR3 reads CSANTRVGQPQHF. The CDR3 DNA reads TGCAGTGCTAACACAAGGGTAGGTCAGCCCCAGCATTTT.

The chain joins TRBV7-9 to TRBJ2-7; 9 nucleotides match TRBD2. The CDR3 has 13 residues. Germline V gene lookup returns CDR1 SEHNR and CDR2 FQNEAQ (reference sequence). V lost 4 bases and J lost 5; bases outside the gene matches: 3. The CDR3 is CASSSRTSDEQYV. The CDR3 region has the DNA TGTGCCAGCAGCTCCCGGACTAGCGACGAGCAGTACGTC.

This clonotype appeared a few times. This rearrangement joins TRBV2 to TRBJ1-5; maybe TRBD1 (5 bases). The CDR3 runs to 12 residues. V was pared by 7 bases and J by 7 bases, with 11 bases between. Looked up from germline, CDR1 is SNHLY and CDR2 is FYNNEI. CDR3 bases: TGTGCCAGCAATTCAGGGAGCCAGCCCCAGCATTTT. Translating it yields CASNSGSQPQHF.

The sample holds a few counts of this clonotype. The V gene is TRBV4-1, the J gene TRBJ1-2; TRBD1 might be the D (5 bases). Trimming left V 4 bases short and J 4 bases short, with 10 bases between. The germline V gene has CDR1 MGHRA and CDR2 YSYEKL. The CDR3 has 13 amino acids. The DNA of the CDR3 is TGCGCCAGCAGCCCAAGGGACTCCTATGGCTACACCTTC. It is translated as CASSPRDSYGYTF.